This T cell receptor (beta chain) is drawn from a study of cytomegalovirus exposure and HLA in healthy donors. The germline V gene encodes CDR1 LNHDA and CDR2 SQIVND (reference sequence). V shed 5 bases and J shed 6 bases, with 11 bases lying between them. The CDR3 length is 13 residues. The primer mix had 60 Vbeta and 13 Jbeta primers. Clones were sequenced by immunoSEQ multiplex PCR, and TCRdb holds only the in-frame ones, with some missing. The sample contains 95,000 to 150,000 clones, about two thirds of which appear only once. Specimen: PBMCs. This clonotype originated in a man aged 60 to 69 in good health and CMV-seropositive. The chain uses TRBV19 and TRBJ1-5, with a weak D call TRBD1 (5 bases). In nucleotides, the CDR3 is TGTGCCAGTAGTCCAAACAGGCGTCAGCCCCAGCATTTT. Its protein product is CASSPNRRQPQHF.